Listed below are T cell receptor beta chains from one sample, sequenced in a study of regulatory T cells in long-lasting Graves disease. Each CDR3 protein is one row after TCRdb ran MiXCR on the multiplex PCR reads. Of 400,000 to 550,000 distinct CDR3 sequences detected, over 15% appear once; the ten largest clones hold about 10%. These data are also associated with another study on T cells in Graves' hyperthyroidism and ophthalmopathy.

This sample comprised peripheral blood mononuclear cells (PBMCs), obtained at new diagnosis, from a patient treated with antithyroid drugs. These receptors were collected from a woman aged 25 to 39 with Graves disease. Both conserved end residues are part of each CDR3. D genes are given only for firm matches. The size field is filled for only some rows; it gives once, few, many or a size class.

D gene | clone size | J gene | V gene | CDR3 DNA | CDR3 protein
TRBD1 | few | TRBJ1-4 | TRBV28 | TGTGCCAGCAGTTTAGACAGGGTTAAAGATGAAAAACTGTTTTTT | CASSLDRVKDEKLFF
- | many | TRBJ2-1 | TRBV13 | TGTGCCAGCAGCTTCCCCCCTCACTCCTACAATGAGCAGTTCTTC | CASSFPPHSYNEQFF
- | few | TRBJ2-3 | TRBV19 | TGTGCCAGTAGTCGATCCACCGGGACTAGCACAGATACGCAGTATTTT | CASSRSTGTSTDTQYF
- | many | TRBJ2-7 | TRBV2 | TGTGCCAGCAGTGTAGGGCAGCTCCTCTCCTACGAGCAGTACTTC | CASSVGQLLSYEQYF
- | many | TRBJ2-7 | TRBV20-1 | TGCAGTGCTAGAGAATCCGGGATCTACGAGCAGTACTTC | CSARESGIYEQYF
- | once | TRBJ2-2 | TRBV3-1 | TGTGCCAGCAGCTTAGCGGCAGGAGTGATGGGCGGGGAGCTGTTTTTT | CASSLAAGVMGGELFF
- | - | TRBJ2-5 | TRBV30 | TGTGCCGGAGGGGTCGCGGGTCCCCAAGAGACCCAGTACTTC | CAGGVAGPQETQYF
- | many | TRBJ2-7 | TRBV20-1 | TGCAGTGCTATGACTTCCTACGAGCAGTACTTC | CSAMTSYEQYF
- | - | TRBJ2-7 | TRBV7-2 | TGTGCCAGCAGTTTACACGGGTTCGGCTACGAGCAGTACTTC | CASSLHGFGYEQYF
- | - | TRBJ1-2 | TRBV7-8 | TGTGCCAGCAGCTTAGAACGCCGACAGACCCCGGCCAGTTTCTATGGCTACACCTTC | CASSLERRQTPASFYGYTF
- | - | TRBJ2-5 | TRBV10-1 | TGCGCCAGCAGTGATTACAGGGATGAGACCCAGTACTTC | CASSDYRDETQYF
- | - | TRBJ1-5 | TRBV6-2/TRBV6-3 | TGTGCCAGCAGTCGGCAGTCTCTAGGCAATCAGCCCCAGCATTTT | CASSRQSLGNQPQHF
- | few | TRBJ2-1 | TRBV12-3/TRBV12-4 | TGTGCCAGCAGGGCCGGGACGTACAATGAGCAGTTCTTC | CASRAGTYNEQFF
- | many | TRBJ2-3 | TRBV7-9 | TGTGCCAGCAGCTTAGGGTTCTTGTTTGACGGGGGACGAGTGGCGAGGACAGATACGCAGTATTTT | CASSLGFLFDGGRVARTDTQYF
TRBD2 | few | TRBJ2-7 | TRBV27 | TGTGCCAGCAGTGTCGACTCCGGGACTAGCTCCTACGAGCAGTACTTC | CASSVDSGTSSYEQYF
TRBD1 | - | TRBJ1-5 | TRBV6-1 | TGTGCCAGCAGTCGGACAGGGGCCAATCAGCCCCAGCATTTT | CASSRTGANQPQHF
- | few | TRBJ2-2 | TRBV30 | TGTGCCTGGAGTGTAGGGGAGGTTGGCACCGGGGAGCTGTTTTTT | CAWSVGEVGTGELFF
- | many | TRBJ1-6 | TRBV2 | TGTGCCAGCCACAGTTCCTTCGGGTCACCCCTCCACTTT | CASHSSFGSPLHF
- | many | TRBJ1-3 | TRBV2 | TGTGCCAGCAGCCTGTCTGGAGAGAACACCATATATTTT | CASSLSGENTIYF
- | many | TRBJ1-6 | TRBV20-1 | TGCAGTGCTGCGAGCCCGGGACACCCCAATTCACCCCTCCACTTT | CSAASPGHPNSPLHF
- | many | TRBJ1-1 | TRBV27 | TGTGCCAGCAGTAAACAAGGGGAGGTTGAAGCTTTCTTT | CASSKQGEVEAFF
TRBD1 | many | TRBJ1-1 | TRBV27 | TGTGCCAGCAGTTTAAGGGGGCTCCCCTCCCACACTGAAGCTTTCTTT | CASSLRGLPSHTEAFF
- | many | TRBJ2-2 | TRBV28 | TGTGCCAGCAGTTTGGGATACACCGGGGAGCTGTTTTTT | CASSLGYTGELFF
- | many | TRBJ1-2 | TRBV28 | TGTGCCAGCAGTTTGAGGGGCTCCTATGGCTACACCTTC | CASSLRGSYGYTF
- | few | TRBJ1-1 | TRBV4-1 | TGCGCCAGCAGCCAGATCAAGAAACACACTGAAGCTTTCTTT | CASSQIKKHTEAFF
- | few | TRBJ2-2 | TRBV5-1 | TGCGCCAGCAGCTCAGGAGGGCCATTTACCGGGGAGCTGTTTTTT | CASSSGGPFTGELFF
- | many | TRBJ2-7 | TRBV7-9 | TGTGCCAGCAGTTTCCCTTCGGGGGAACTCTCCTACGAGCAGTACTTC | CASSFPSGELSYEQYF
- | - | TRBJ2-2 | TRBV27 | TGTGCCAGCAATCCGGGCAGGGATTACACCGGGGAGCTGTTTTTT | CASNPGRDYTGELFF
- | few | TRBJ2-2 | TRBV14 | TGTGCCAGCAGTCCGACGCGGTCCACCGGGGAGCTGTTTTTT | CASSPTRSTGELFF
TRBD1 | few | TRBJ2-7 | TRBV5-4 | TGTGCCAGCAGCCCGGTGACAGGGATTCACGAGCAGTACTTC | CASSPVTGIHEQYF
TRBD1 | many | TRBJ2-1 | TRBV29-1 | TGCAGCACCATTACAGGGGCTAGTTACAATGAGCAGTTCTTC | CSTITGASYNEQFF
TRBD2 | many | TRBJ2-1 | TRBV12-3/TRBV12-4 | TGTGCCAGCAGTTGGTCGGGAGGGTCCTACAATGAGCAGTTCTTC | CASSWSGGSYNEQFF
TRBD2 | - | TRBJ2-7 | TRBV6-2/TRBV6-3 | TGTGCCAGCAGTTATTCAATAGCGGGAGGACCAACCTACGAGCAGTACTTC | CASSYSIAGGPTYEQYF
- | - | TRBJ2-6 | TRBV2 | TGTGCCAGCAGGTACAGGGCTGGGGCCAACGTCCTGACTTTC | CASRYRAGANVLTF
- | - | TRBJ2-2 | TRBV6-1 | TGTGCCAGCAGCGCTCGGGGCGGGATGAACACCGGGGAGCTGTTTTTT | CASSARGGMNTGELFF
- | few | TRBJ1-4 | TRBV15 | TGTGCCACCAGCAGAGCCCGGGATGAAAAACTGTTTTTT | CATSRARDEKLFF